This TCR beta chain was documented in a study of blood T cell repertoires in COVID-19. Study-level background: Donors in the United States, Italy and Spain gave samples during acute or convalescent COVID-19. Nucleic acid was either cDNA or gDNA, and it came from T cells, B-cell-depleted T cells, or PBMCs.

Recruited during active infection, patients (from Seattle) were subsequently followed longitudinally. Original data processing: Nucleated cell number was recorded as an estimate derived from reference gene primer amplification. Repertoires were generated with immunoSEQ multiplex PCR, while TCRdb's copy carries only in-frame clones and drops some. Clone size and the V and J calls come from that table; the DNA yielded D and trimming. This sample has 45,000 or so clones, with about 86% found just once. Per the germline V gene, CDR1 is MGHDK and CDR2 is SYGVNS. This CDR3 spans 15 amino acids. Losses at the gene ends were 3 bases for V and 3 bases for J; bases not matched to a gene: 7.

The rearrangement uses TRBV25-1 and TRBJ2-7; 8 bases are a match to TRBD2. The sequence came from a man aged 35 to 55 with COVID-19, enrolled during active disease. The sequenced material came from peripheral blood. CDR3 coding DNA: TGTGCCAGCAGTGATGAGGCGGGAGGAAGCTACGAGCAGTACTTC. This gives the protein CASSDEAGGSYEQYF.